This T cell receptor (beta chain) was identified in a study of radiation and T cells in renal cell carcinoma. Study-wide points: Baseline intratumoral clonotype presence is unknown without pretreatment biopsies. In blood, top tumor clones expanded by 2 weeks, shrinking by 4.

The method was immunoSEQ multiplex PCR; TCRdb's version includes in-frame clones alone and lacks a portion of them. In the table there are around 170,000 clones, about nine tenths of which are singletons. Trimming shortened V by 3 bases and J by 8 bases, and 13 bases separated the two germline ends. Germline V CDR1 and CDR2: LNHDA, SQIVND (reference sequence). There are 13 residues in the CDR3. A word on this clone: What it binds is unknown.

Specified time point: blood 4 weeks post-SBRT, at nephrectomy. Treatment: 15 Gy SBRT to primary tumor, nephrectomy 4 weeks later. Nephrectomy followed 15 Gy stereotactic body radiation by 4 weeks. After SBRT, blood was collected at 2 and 4 weeks, plus baseline. The source is a woman in her forties or fifties with renal cell carcinoma. The gene calls are TRBV19 and TRBJ1-2; the D is unclear. The sample was blood, taken from a patient whose treatment included radiotherapy and nephrectomy. The CDR3 sequence: CASSMTDLRGYTF. CDR3 in DNA: TGTGCCAGTAGTATGACGGACCTTAGGGGCTACACCTTC.